One sample yielded the 16 T cell receptor beta chains listed below, sequenced in a study of T-cell reconstitution after alpha-beta-depleted transplantation in children (dated by TCRdb to 2016 to 2017). The receptor library was made with PCR. Sequencing used an Illumina HiSeq 2500. TCR libraries were prepared with molecular barcoding, using unique molecular identifiers to normalize TCRbeta repertoire quantification. The public reads were quality trimmed at Q25 with fastp and then assembled into clones with MiXCR by TCRdb, keeping productive beta chains. Records with the same CDR3 protein are collapsed into one entry carrying the most frequent genes and DNA. The sample profile shows over 550,000 distinct CDR3 sequences; about 10% of them were found once. The ten top clones hold around 4% of the sample. Sequenced material: PBMCs from the stem cell graft donor, taken from the stem cell graft. The origin of the receptors is a human donor who donated a stem cell graft to a child with acute myeloid leukemia.

In this sample, this clonotype turned up many times. The chain has TRBV6-5 and TRBJ2-7, with a tentative D call TRBD2 (6 bases). The CDR3 is made up of 16 amino acids. V shed 2 bases and J shed 3 bases, with 17 bases lying between them. CDR1 is MNHEY, CDR2 SVGAGI, per germline. The CDR3 nucleotides read TGTGCCAGCAGTTACACTTATGGCGGGAAGGGCTACGAGCAGTACTTC. As protein: CASSYTYGGKGYEQYF.

This clonotype was recorded at least ten times. The chain employs TRBV12-3 or TRBV12-4 and TRBJ2-3; TRBD2 aligns across 14 bases. The CDR3 has 20 residues. After removal of 6 bases from V and 3 bases from J, the junction contained 17 bases not matched to a gene. The CDR3 loop reads CASSPGLAGVGAGETDTQYF. CDR3 sequence (DNA): TGTGCCAGCAGCCCGGGACTAGCGGGAGTTGGGGCCGGGGAAACAGATACGCAGTATTTT.

This chain links TRBV7-9 with TRBJ2-5; TRBD1 or TRBD2 may be the D gene (5 bases each). The V end was cut by 5 bases, the J end by 4 bases, with 11 bases between. From germline, CDR1 is SEHNR and CDR2 FQNEAQ (reference sequence). This CDR3 region has 13 residues. The CDR3: CASSTVGVETQYF. CDR3 nucleotides: TGTGCCAGCAGCACGGTGGGGGTAGAGACCCAGTACTTC.

This clonotype has just a few counts. The chain links TRBV6-2 or TRBV6-3 to TRBJ2-7, with a weak D call TRBD2 (6 bases). The CDR3 covers 16 residues. Germline loops: CDR1 MNHEY, CDR2 SVGEGT. The V end lost 1 base, the J end lost 3 bases, and 16 bases lay between the germline ends. The CDR3: CASSYLVDVEGYEQYF. CDR3 in DNA: TGTGCCAGCAGTTACTTAGTGGACGTGGAGGGCTACGAGCAGTACTTC.

This clonotype appeared a few times. V usage is TRBV20-1 and J usage is TRBJ2-1; weak D call: TRBD2 (5 bases). The CDR3 covers 13 residues. The V gene's germline CDR1 is DFQATT and CDR2 SNEGSKA (reference sequence). V was clipped by 6 bases and J by 6 bases, with 15 bases between them. The CDR3 DNA reads as TGCAGTGCCCTTGATCTAGCAACCAATGAGCAGTTCTTC. As protein: CSALDLATNEQFF.

This clonotype has a handful of counts. The chain has TRBV7-8 and TRBJ1-5, with D tentatively TRBD1 (6 bases). This CDR3 comprises 16 residues. Germline loops: CDR1 SGHVS, CDR2 FQNEAQ. Trimming stripped 5 bases from V and 2 bases from J, with 16 bases between. The CDR3 DNA reads TGTGCCAGCAGCCCCCGAACAGGGTCGGGCAATCAGCCCCAGCATTTT. Amino acid sequence: CASSPRTGSGNQPQHF.

This clonotype has more than one count but fewer than ten. V is TRBV29-1 and J is TRBJ2-1; D remains ambiguous. Germline CDR1 and CDR2: SQVTM and ANQGSEA. With 7 bases removed from V and 10 bases from J, the gap between germline ends came to 17 bases. This CDR3 has 12 amino acids. CDR3 protein: CSAAWISAEQFF. CDR3 DNA sequence: TGCAGCGCTGCTTGGATATCTGCGGAGCAGTTCTTC.

This clonotype was detected only a few times. The J gene is TRBJ2-2, the V gene TRBV4-3, with a possible D match to TRBD2 (5 bases). V was pared by 0 bases and J by 7 bases, with 6 bases between. The CDR3 consists of 13 residues. Germline CDR1 is LGHNA and CDR2 is YSLEER. The CDR3 sequence: CASSQDEGGELFF. For the CDR3, the DNA is TGCGCCAGCAGCCAAGATGAGGGCGGGGAGCTGTTTTTT.

The chain employs TRBV2 and TRBJ2-5; D is tentatively TRBD1 or TRBD2 (5 bases each). The CDR3 length is 13 residues. Trimming pared 11 bases from V and 4 bases from J, leaving 17 bases between. Germline values: CDR1 SNHLY, CDR2 FYNNEI. CDR3 sequence: CAGERDGRETQYF. Written as DNA, the CDR3 is TGTGCCGGGGAACGGGACGGTCGAGAGACCCAGTACTTC. Full variable domain (remainder filled in from reference TRBV2 and TRBJ2-5): EPEVTQTPSHQVTQMGQEVILRCVPISNHLYFYWYRQILGQKVEFLVSFYNNEISEKSEIFDDQFSVERPDGSNFTLKIRSTKLEDSAMYFCAGERDGRETQYFGPGTRLLVL.

The chain carries TRBV5-5 and TRBJ2-7, with a possible D match to TRBD2 (6 bases). Germline loops: CDR1 SGHKS, CDR2 YYEKEE (reference sequence). This CDR3 is built from 15 residues. The V end lost 3 bases, the J end lost 4 bases, and 17 bases lay between the germline ends. CDR3 protein: CASSSPWAGGYEQYF. In DNA form, the CDR3 reads TGTGCCAGCAGCTCGCCGTGGGCAGGAGGGTACGAGCAGTACTTC.

This clonotype has just a few counts. The chain links TRBV28 to TRBJ2-6; unclear D gene. V lost 5 bases and J lost 2, with 7 bases in between. This CDR3 is built from 14 residues. Germline V lookup: CDR1 MDHEN, CDR2 SYDVKM. CDR3 in amino acids: CASSLPTGANVLTF. DNA for the CDR3: TGTGCCAGCAGTCTCCCAACTGGGGCCAACGTCCTGACTTTC.

This clonotype has just a few counts. This sequence joins TRBV7-9 and TRBJ2-3; 7 bases are shared with TRBD1. CDR3 length: 15 residues. Looked up from germline, CDR1 is SEHNR and CDR2 is FQNEAQ (reference sequence). J was trimmed by 1 base and V by 4 bases; bases with no gene match: 5. CDR3 in DNA: TGTGCCAGCAGCTCGGGACAGCCACGCACAGATACGCAGTATTTT. It specifies CASSSGQPRTDTQYF. Filled out from reference TRBV7-9 and TRBJ2-3, the complete variable domain reads DTGVSQNPRHKITKRGQNVTFRCDPISEHNRLYWYRQTLGQGPEFLTYFQNEAQLEKSRLLSDRFSAERPKGSFSTLEIQRTEQGDSAMYLCASSSGQPRTDTQYFGPGTRLTVL.

The rearrangement joins TRBV5-5 to TRBJ2-1; maybe TRBD2 (6 bases). Trimming took 4 bases from V and 9 from J, leaving 20 bases between them. Germline V gene lookup returns CDR1 SGHKS and CDR2 YYEKEE (reference sequence). This CDR3 comprises 15 residues. CDR3 nucleotides: TGTGCCAGCAGCCCCGGGACTCGTCAAAGGGGTGAGCAGTTCTTC. As protein: CASSPGTRQRGEQFF. The variable domain in full, with the rest retrieved from reference TRBV5-5 and TRBJ2-1, is DAGVTQSPTHLIKTRGQQVTLRCSPISGHKSVSWYQQVLGQGPQFIFQYYEKEERGRGNFPDRFSARQFPNYSSELNVNALLLGDSALYLCASSPGTRQRGEQFFGPGTRLTVL.

CDR3 sequence reads: CSAHSDRGTETQYF. Here the CDR3 DNA reads TGCAGTGCTCATTCCGACAGGGGAACGGAGACCCAGTACTTC. The chain has TRBV20-1 and TRBJ2-5; 8 bases fit TRBD1. The CDR3 has 14 residues. Germline values: CDR1 DFQATT, CDR2 SNEGSKA (reference sequence). Losses at the gene ends were 5 bases for V and 5 bases for J; bases not matched to a gene: 10.

This clonotype was found many times. The chain joins TRBV30 to TRBJ2-2; D uncertain. V was trimmed by 2 bases and J by 7 bases, leaving 11 bases between them. CDR1 and CDR2 (germline): GTSNPN, SVGIG (reference sequence). The CDR3 has 13 amino acids. Written as DNA, the CDR3 is TGTGCCTGGAGTATAACCCCACACGGGGAGCTGTTTTTT. It codes for CAWSITPHGELFF.

The sample holds many counts of this clonotype. The chain uses TRBV4-3 and TRBJ2-2; D may be TRBD2 (6 bases). CDR3 length: 18 amino acids. V was pared by 0 bases and J by 6 bases, with 20 bases between. In germline, CDR1 is LGHNA, CDR2 YSLEER. As DNA, the CDR3 is TGCGCCAGCAGCCAAGATCGGCGGTCAACGGGAGCATCCGGGGAGCTGTTTTTT. Translated, it gives CASSQDRRSTGASGELFF.